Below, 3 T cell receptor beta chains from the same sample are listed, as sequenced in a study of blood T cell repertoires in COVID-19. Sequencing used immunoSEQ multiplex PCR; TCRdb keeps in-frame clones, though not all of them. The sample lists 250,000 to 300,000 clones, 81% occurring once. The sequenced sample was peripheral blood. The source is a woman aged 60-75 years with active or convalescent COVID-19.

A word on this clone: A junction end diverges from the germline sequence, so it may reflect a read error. CDR3 bases: TGTGCCAGCAGCCGGACAGGGGCTGCCCACTATGACTACACCTTC. Translation gives CASSRTGAAHYDYTF. The rearrangement links TRBV5-5 to TRBJ1-2, with 9 bases matching TRBD1. Germline V gene data show CDR1 as SGHKS and CDR2 as YYEKEE (reference sequence). The length of the CDR3 is 15 residues.

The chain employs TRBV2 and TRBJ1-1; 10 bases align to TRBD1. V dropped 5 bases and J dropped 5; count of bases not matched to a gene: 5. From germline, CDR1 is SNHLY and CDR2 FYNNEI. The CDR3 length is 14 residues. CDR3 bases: TGTGCCAGCAGTAATCCGGGACAGGGGACTGAAGCTTTCTTT. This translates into CASSNPGQGTEAFF.

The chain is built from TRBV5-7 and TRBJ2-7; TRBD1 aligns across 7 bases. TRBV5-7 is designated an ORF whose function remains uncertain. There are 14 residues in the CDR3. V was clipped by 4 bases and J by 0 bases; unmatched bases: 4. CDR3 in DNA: TGTGCCAGCAGCCTCTGGGACAGCTCCTACGAGCAGTACTTC. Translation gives CASSLWDSSYEQYF.